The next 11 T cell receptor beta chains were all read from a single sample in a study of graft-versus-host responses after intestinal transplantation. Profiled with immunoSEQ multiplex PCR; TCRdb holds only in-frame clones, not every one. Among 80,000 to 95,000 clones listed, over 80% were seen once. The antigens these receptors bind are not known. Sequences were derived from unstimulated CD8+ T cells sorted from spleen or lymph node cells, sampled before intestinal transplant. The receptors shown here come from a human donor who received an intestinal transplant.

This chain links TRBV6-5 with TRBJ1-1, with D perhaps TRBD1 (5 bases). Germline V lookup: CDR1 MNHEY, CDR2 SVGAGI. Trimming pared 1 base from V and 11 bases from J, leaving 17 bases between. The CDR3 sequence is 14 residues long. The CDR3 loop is CASSYYAKGPLAFF. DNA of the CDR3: TGTGCCAGCAGTTACTACGCGAAGGGGCCTTTGGCTTTCTTT.

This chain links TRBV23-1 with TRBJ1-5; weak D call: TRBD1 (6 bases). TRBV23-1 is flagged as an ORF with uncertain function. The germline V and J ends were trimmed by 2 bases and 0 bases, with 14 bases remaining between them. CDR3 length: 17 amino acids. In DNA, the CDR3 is TGCGCCAGCAGTCAACGGGCAGGGGCAGGTAGCAATCAGCCCCAGCATTTT. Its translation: CASSQRAGAGSNQPQHF.

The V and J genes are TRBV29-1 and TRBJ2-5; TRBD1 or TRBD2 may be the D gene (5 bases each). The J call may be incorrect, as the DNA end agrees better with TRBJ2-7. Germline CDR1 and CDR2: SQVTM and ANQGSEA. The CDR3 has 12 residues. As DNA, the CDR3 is TGCAGCGTTGTGGGGGTAGACTACGAGCAGTACTTC. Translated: CSVVGVDYEQYF.

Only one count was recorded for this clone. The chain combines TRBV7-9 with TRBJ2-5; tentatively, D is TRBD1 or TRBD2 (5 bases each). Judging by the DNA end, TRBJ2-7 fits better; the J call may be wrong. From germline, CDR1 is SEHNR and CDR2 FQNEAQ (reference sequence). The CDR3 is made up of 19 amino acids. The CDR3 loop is CASSLATIFSGTNTYEQYF. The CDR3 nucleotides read TGTGCCAGCAGCTTAGCGACTATTTTTTCCGGGACGAATACCTACGAGCAGTACTTC.

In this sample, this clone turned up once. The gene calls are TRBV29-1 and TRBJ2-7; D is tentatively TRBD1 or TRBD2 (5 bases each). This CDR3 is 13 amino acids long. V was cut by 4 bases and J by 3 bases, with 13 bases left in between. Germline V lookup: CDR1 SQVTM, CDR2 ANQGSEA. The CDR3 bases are TGCAGCGTTGGAGAGGGGTCGGACTACGAGCAGTACTTC. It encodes CSVGEGSDYEQYF.

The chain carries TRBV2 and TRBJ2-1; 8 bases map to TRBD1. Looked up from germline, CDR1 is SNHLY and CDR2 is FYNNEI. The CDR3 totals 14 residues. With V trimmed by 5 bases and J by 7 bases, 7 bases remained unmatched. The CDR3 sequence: CASSRENRGNEQFF. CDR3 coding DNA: TGTGCCAGCAGTCGGGAAAACAGGGGGAATGAGCAGTTCTTC.

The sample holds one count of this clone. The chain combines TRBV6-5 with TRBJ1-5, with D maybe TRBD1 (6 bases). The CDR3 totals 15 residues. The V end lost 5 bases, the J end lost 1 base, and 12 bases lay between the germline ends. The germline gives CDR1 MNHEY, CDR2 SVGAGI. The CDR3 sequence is CASSLTGLSNQPQHF. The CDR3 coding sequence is TGTGCCAGCAGTCTAACAGGGTTGAGCAATCAGCCCCAGCATTTT.

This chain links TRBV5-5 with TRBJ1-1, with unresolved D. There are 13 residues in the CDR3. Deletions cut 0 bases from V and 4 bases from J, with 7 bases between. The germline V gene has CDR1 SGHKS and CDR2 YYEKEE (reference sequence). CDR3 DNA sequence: TGTGCCAGCAGCTTGGGGGTCCTCACTGAAGCTTTCTTT. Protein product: CASSLGVLTEAFF.

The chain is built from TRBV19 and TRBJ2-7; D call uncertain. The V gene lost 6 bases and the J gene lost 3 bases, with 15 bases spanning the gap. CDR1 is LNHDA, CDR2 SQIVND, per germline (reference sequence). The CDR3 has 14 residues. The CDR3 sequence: CASSSRMVFYEQYF. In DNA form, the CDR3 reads TGTGCCAGTAGCTCCCGGATGGTCTTCTACGAGCAGTACTTC.

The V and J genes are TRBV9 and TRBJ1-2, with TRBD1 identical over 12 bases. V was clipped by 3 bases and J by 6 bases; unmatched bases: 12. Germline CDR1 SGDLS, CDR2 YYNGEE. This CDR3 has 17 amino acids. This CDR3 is CASSDRDRGRTGDGYTF. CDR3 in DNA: TGTGCCAGCAGCGACCGGGACAGGGGGCGCACGGGCGATGGCTACACCTTC.

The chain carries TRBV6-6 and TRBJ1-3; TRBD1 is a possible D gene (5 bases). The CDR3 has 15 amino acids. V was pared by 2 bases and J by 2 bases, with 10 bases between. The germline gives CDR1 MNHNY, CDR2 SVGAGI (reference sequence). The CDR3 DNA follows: TGTGCCAGCAGTTACGACAGCAGTACTGGAAACACCATATATTTT. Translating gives CASSYDSSTGNTIYF.